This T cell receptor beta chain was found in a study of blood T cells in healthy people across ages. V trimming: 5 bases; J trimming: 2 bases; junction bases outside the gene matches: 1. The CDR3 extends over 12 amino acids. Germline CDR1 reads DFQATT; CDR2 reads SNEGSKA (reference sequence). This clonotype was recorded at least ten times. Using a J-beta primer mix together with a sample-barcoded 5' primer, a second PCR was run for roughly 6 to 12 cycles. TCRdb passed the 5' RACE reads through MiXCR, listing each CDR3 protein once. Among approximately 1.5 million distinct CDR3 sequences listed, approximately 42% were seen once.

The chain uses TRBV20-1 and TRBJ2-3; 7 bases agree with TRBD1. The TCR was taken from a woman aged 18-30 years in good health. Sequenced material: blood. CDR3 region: CSAGTDTDTQYF. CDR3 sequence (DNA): TGCAGTGCTGGGACAGACACAGATACGCAGTATTTT.